Following are 19 T cell receptor beta chains from one sample sequenced in a study of shared clonotypes between healthy human individuals (dated by TCRdb to 2018 to 2021). CD8 naive samples were obtained by positive selection for CCR7 among CD45RO-negative cells, yielding a CD45RA+CCR7+ population from which TemRA cells were excluded. Receptors were amplified or captured by the immunoSEQ multiplex PCR assay. Held by TCRdb, this immuneACCESS table contains in-frame sequences only and omits some clones. Under half of the omission traces to an unresolved V gene where checked; the cause of the rest is unknown. This sample is represented by just over 2,000,000 clones; less than 95% of them were singletons. The leading ten clones occupy about 1.1% of the sample. Sample: naive CD8+ T cells sorted from blood. Taken with the paper, the label for cell subset or site translates to: CD45RA+CCR7+. These receptors all come from a man aged 18 to 35 in good health.

The chain employs TRBV9 and TRBJ2-7; 7 positions match TRBD1. The CDR3 runs 14 residues. The V segment lost 4 bases and the J segment 3 bases; nucleotides outside the gene matches: 7. From germline, CDR1 is SGDLS and CDR2 YYNGEE. CDR3 coding DNA: TGTGCCAGCAGCTTTGGGACAGCAAGCTACGAGCAGTACTTC. Protein sequence: CASSFGTASYEQYF.

The chain links TRBV28 to TRBJ2-1; D remains unclear. The CDR3 extends over 12 amino acids. V was pared by 7 bases and J by 4 bases, with 8 bases between. Looked up from germline, CDR1 is MDHEN and CDR2 is SYDVKM. The chain's CDR3 is CASMQPYNEQFF. Written as DNA, the CDR3 is TGTGCCAGCATGCAGCCATACAATGAGCAGTTCTTC. Full variable domain (rest looked up from reference TRBV28 and TRBJ2-1): DVKVTQSSRYLVKRTGEKVFLECVQDMDHENMFWYRQDPGLGLRLIYFSYDVKMKEKGDIPEGYSVSREKKERFSLILESASTNQTSMYLCASMQPYNEQFFGPGTRLTVL.

The rearrangement uses TRBV15 and TRBJ1-4; D uncertain. The CDR3 totals 14 residues. Germline V gives CDR1 LNHNV, CDR2 YYDKDF (reference sequence). V lost 6 bases to trimming and J lost 0 bases, with 8 bases between them. The CDR3 loop is CATRGGATNEKLFF. In nucleotides, the CDR3 is TGTGCCACCAGAGGTGGGGCAACTAATGAAAAACTGTTTTTT.

The chain carries TRBV11-2 and TRBJ2-5; D remains ambiguous. The CDR3 sequence is 15 residues long. Germline V gene data show CDR1 as SGHAT and CDR2 as FQNNGV. V was pared by 0 bases and J by 0 bases, with 8 bases between. CDR3 region: CASSLEPRHQETQYF. The CDR3 nucleotides read TGTGCCAGCAGCTTAGAGCCTCGGCACCAAGAGACCCAGTACTTC.

The chain recombines TRBV6-1 with TRBJ2-2, with TRBD1 matching 8 bases. Germline V gene lookup returns CDR1 MNHNS and CDR2 SASEGT. With V trimmed by 11 bases and J by 4 bases, 12 bases remained unmatched. The CDR3 runs to 15 residues. In DNA form, the CDR3 reads TGTGCCGCACAACAGGGGGTGTTGGCCACCGGGGAGCTGTTTTTT. Translation gives CAAQQGVLATGELFF.

The chain joins TRBV7-8 to TRBJ2-2; 12 bases are shared with TRBD2. CDR3 length equals 17 residues. Germline CDR1 SGHVS, CDR2 FQNEAQ. V gave up 6 bases and J gave up 6 bases; unmatched junction bases: 11. Written as DNA, the CDR3 is TGTGCCAGCAGTCCCTGGGCTAGCGGGGGGGCCTCCGGGGAGCTGTTTTTT. Its translation is CASSPWASGGASGELFF.

V and J are TRBV13 and TRBJ2-5; no clear D. The CDR3 is made up of 12 amino acids. Germline loops: CDR1 PRHDT, CDR2 FYEKMQ (reference sequence). V lost 1 base to trimming and J lost 4 bases, with 4 bases between them. The CDR3 is CASSLVAETQYF. The CDR3 DNA follows: TGTGCCAGCAGCTTAGTAGCAGAGACCCAGTACTTC.

The genes are TRBV7-9 and TRBJ2-2; 11 nucleotides match TRBD1. With 6 bases clipped from V and 7 bases from J, the junction kept 10 bases outside the gene matches. Germline loops: CDR1 SEHNR, CDR2 FQNEAQ (reference sequence). The CDR3 is made up of 16 amino acids. CDR3 in amino acids: CASSSLDRGHHGELFF. The CDR3, as DNA: TGTGCCAGCAGTTCCTTGGACAGGGGGCACCACGGGGAGCTGTTTTTT. Full variable domain (remainder filled in from reference TRBV7-9 and TRBJ2-2): DTGVSQNPRHKITKRGQNVTFRCDPISEHNRLYWYRQTLGQGPEFLTYFQNEAQLEKSRLLSDRFSAERPKGSFSTLEIQRTEQGDSAMYLCASSSLDRGHHGELFFGEGSRLTVL.

The chain links TRBV6-1 to TRBJ2-2, with a weak D call TRBD2 (6 bases). Trimming took 4 bases from V and 3 from J, leaving 12 bases between them. The CDR3 consists of 15 residues. From germline, CDR1 is MNHNS and CDR2 SASEGT. The CDR3 is CASSAWDFDTGELFF. In DNA, the CDR3 is TGTGCCAGCAGTGCATGGGACTTCGACACCGGGGAGCTGTTTTTT.

Note on this clone: Germline and junction disagree at one end, which may indicate a read error. The J gene is TRBJ2-4, the V gene TRBV27; 8 bases match TRBD2. The CDR3 contains 13 residues. The germline gives CDR1 MNHEY, CDR2 SMNVEV (reference sequence). The CDR3 region is CASSLNPGGPRLF. Here the CDR3 DNA reads TGTGCCAGCAGTTTAAACCCGGGAGGGCCCCGTCTCTTC.

The V call is TRBV9, the J call TRBJ2-5, with TRBD1 matching 11 bases. The CDR3 covers 15 residues. Trimming cost V 4 bases and J 5 bases; bases outside gene matches: 7. Germline CDR1 and CDR2: SGDLS and YYNGEE. The chain's CDR3 is CASSLWTGGAETQYF. CDR3 nucleotides: TGTGCCAGCAGCCTATGGACAGGGGGCGCCGAGACCCAGTACTTC.

Points on this clone: Distinct nucleotide sequences in the sample also encode this CDR3. The chain employs TRBV7-9 and TRBJ2-2, with 8 nucleotides matching TRBD2. This CDR3 comprises 15 residues. CDR1 is SEHNR, CDR2 FQNEAQ, per germline (reference sequence). V was clipped by 5 bases and J by 4 bases; unmatched bases: 6. The CDR3 reads CASSLPGGSTGELFF. CDR3 DNA: TGTGCCAGCAGCCTACCGGGGGGGTCCACCGGGGAGCTGTTTTTT.

The J gene is TRBJ1-2, the V gene TRBV11-3; D is unresolved. This CDR3 comprises 14 residues. Trimming removed 5 bases from V and 2 bases from J, with 12 bases in between. Germline CDR1 is SGHNT and CDR2 is YENEEA. This CDR3 is CASSRTLGNYGYTF. The CDR3 bases are TGTGCCAGCAGCCGCACCTTGGGAAACTATGGCTACACCTTC.

This clone was seen once. The rearrangement uses TRBV6-1 and TRBJ2-7, with D maybe TRBD1 (5 bases). Trimming took off 3 bases at V and 4 bases at J, with 13 bases between the two ends. CDR3 size: 14 residues. Germline assignment: CDR1 MNHNS and CDR2 SASEGT. The CDR3 protein is CASSDLRRDYEQYF. CDR3 in DNA: TGTGCCAGCAGTGACCTTCGCAGGGATTACGAGCAGTACTTC.

V usage is TRBV7-2 and J usage is TRBJ2-6, with D unclear. CDR1 is SGHTA and CDR2 is FQGNSA in the germline V gene. Trimming pared 6 bases from V and 2 bases from J, leaving 5 bases between. The CDR3 runs 13 residues. The CDR3 nucleotides are TGTGCCAGCAGGCCTACTGGGGCCAACGTCCTGACTTTC. It translates to CASRPTGANVLTF.

This chain links TRBV4-3 with TRBJ2-7; D is possibly TRBD1 or TRBD2 (5 bases each). Trimming stripped 1 base from V and 2 bases from J, with 12 bases between. Germline CDR1 is LGHNA and CDR2 is YSLEER. This CDR3 is 15 amino acids long. The chain's CDR3 is CASSQGGTHAYEQYF. CDR3 DNA: TGCGCCAGCAGCCAAGGGGGGACCCATGCCTACGAGCAGTACTTC.

As concerns this clone: This sample also contains other DNA sequences that code for the same CDR3. The chain employs TRBV9 and TRBJ2-7; D may correspond to TRBD1 or TRBD2 (5 bases each). Trimming stripped 5 bases from V and 0 bases from J, with 9 bases between. Per germline, CDR1 SGDLS and CDR2 YYNGEE. There are 13 residues in the CDR3. The CDR3 nucleotides read TGTGCCAGCAGTCGGGACGGCTCCTACGAGCAGTACTTC. Its translation: CASSRDGSYEQYF.

This clone was picked up a small number of times. V usage is TRBV7-9 and J usage is TRBJ1-2; D not resolved. Germline assignment: CDR1 SEHNR and CDR2 FQNEAQ (reference sequence). Trimming removed 5 bases from V and 3 bases from J, with 19 bases in between. The CDR3 runs 16 residues. Here the CDR3 reads CASSPAVSRPYYGYTF. In nucleotides, the CDR3 is TGTGCCAGCAGCCCTGCCGTAAGCAGACCATACTATGGCTACACCTTC.

This sequence joins TRBV7-8 and TRBJ2-5, with D perhaps matching TRBD1 (5 bases). V was pared by 1 base and J by 1 base, with 16 bases between. The germline V gene encodes CDR1 SGHVS and CDR2 FQNEAQ. The length of the CDR3 is 17 residues. The CDR3 region is CASSLEGREIFQETQYF. The CDR3 nucleotides read TGTGCCAGCAGCTTAGAAGGCAGGGAAATTTTCCAAGAGACCCAGTACTTC.